The TCR beta chain under discussion was sequenced for a study of early T cells in non-severe SARS-CoV-2 infection. Study conclusions and caveats: Reliance on VDJdb matching favored anti-spike CD8 responses; private and CD4 specificities were missed.

The germline CDR1 and CDR2 sequences are KGHSH and LQKENI. The CDR3 sequence is 14 residues long. V lost 3 bases, J lost 2 bases, and 11 bases lay in between. Attachment of unique molecular identifiers to individual cDNA molecules was performed. TCRdb re-analysed the 5' RACE reads in MiXCR, keeping a single row per CDR3 protein. Of 30,000 to 40,000 distinct CDR3 sequences in the sample, 6.8% are singletons; the top ten hold 24%. This clonotype turned up a few times. Antigen specificity is unknown. This chain connects TRBV18 to TRBJ2-7, with D hard to call. The clonotype comes from an adult who was a healthcare worker with PCR-confirmed SARS-CoV-2 infection or an uninfected control (not recorded which). Sequencing was performed on whole blood, taken at baseline. The CDR3 bases are TGTGCCAGCTCACCTCGCCCCTGGGCCTACGAGCAGTACTTC. Amino acid sequence: CASSPRPWAYEQYF.